Below, 28 T cell receptor beta chains from the same sample are listed, as sequenced in a study of T-cell memory formation after mild COVID-19. TCRdb reanalysed the 5' RACE reads using MiXCR and keeps one entry per CDR3 protein. This sample carries about 350,000 distinct CDR3 sequences, roughly 15% of them seen once, and the ten largest clones take 20% to 25%. The sample comprised PBMCs or a T cell subset sorted from them (not recorded which). The receptors shown here come from a man younger than 30 who had mild COVID-19 (a few samples of this study predate the infection). Cell type and time point are not known.

This clonotype was seen only a few times. CDR3 nucleotides: TGTGCCAGCAGCCTTAGAGGCAGGGAAGAGACCCAGTACTTC. It yields the protein CASSLRGREETQYF. The chain carries TRBV7-2 and TRBJ2-5, with D perhaps matching TRBD1 (5 bases). V lost 5 bases and J lost 3, with 13 bases in between. The CDR3 totals 14 residues. Germline loops: CDR1 SGHTA, CDR2 FQGNSA.

This clonotype was counted a few times. The chain carries TRBV4-1 and TRBJ2-7; D ambiguous. This CDR3 spans 14 amino acids. Trimming removed 1 base at V and 3 bases at J, with 10 bases between. Germline CDR1 reads MGHRA; CDR2 reads YSYEKL. CDR3 residues: CASSQGAQLYEQYV. CDR3 in DNA: TGCGCCAGCAGCCAAGGAGCACAACTCTACGAGCAGTACGTC.

This clonotype showed up many times. J is TRBJ2-2 and V is TRBV5-1, with no clear D. The CDR3 length is 13 residues. V gave up 2 bases and J gave up 2 bases, with 4 bases separating them. Germline V CDR1 and CDR2: SGHRS, YFSETQ. DNA for the CDR3: TGCGCCAGCAGCTTTGACAACACCGGGGAGCTGTTTTTT. This codes for CASSFDNTGELFF.

This chain uses TRBV20-1 with TRBJ1-1, with TRBD1 matching over 7 bases. V trimming: 3 bases; J trimming: 3 bases; junction bases outside the gene matches: 10. Germline values: CDR1 DFQATT, CDR2 SNEGSKA (reference sequence). The CDR3 totals 15 residues. Here the CDR3 reads CSARAPTRGDTEAFF. As DNA, the CDR3 is TGCAGTGCTAGGGCCCCGACCAGGGGGGACACTGAAGCTTTCTTT.

The rearrangement uses TRBV6-2 or TRBV6-3 and TRBJ2-5; TRBD1 agrees at 7 bases. The CDR3 has 16 amino acids. V was clipped by 4 bases and J by 2 bases; unmatched bases: 10. Germline-derived CDR1 and CDR2 are MNHEY and SVGEGT. CDR3 nucleotide sequence: TGTGCCAGCAGTTTTAGACGCGGACAGGCGCAAGAGACCCAGTACTTC. Protein product: CASSFRRGQAQETQYF.

The V and J genes are TRBV11-2 and TRBJ2-2; D is perhaps TRBD2 (5 bases). The CDR3 has 12 residues. Between the trimmed V and J ends, which lost 3 bases and 9 bases, there was a span of 8 bases. Germline CDR1 is SGHAT and CDR2 is FQNNGV. DNA of the CDR3: TGTGCCAGCAGCTTGGGAGTACGGGAGCTGTTTTTT. Its translation is CASSLGVRELFF.

The chain uses TRBV27 and TRBJ1-5, with D possibly TRBD1 on 6 matching bases. V dropped 0 bases and J dropped 3 bases, with 6 bases sitting between them. This CDR3 has 14 residues. CDR1 is MNHEY and CDR2 is SMNVEV in the germline V gene (reference sequence). The CDR3 sequence is CASSLSGHNQPQHF. For the CDR3, the DNA is TGTGCCAGCAGTTTATCGGGACACAATCAGCCCCAGCATTTT.

The V call is TRBV29-1, the J call TRBJ2-1, with D hard to call. V was clipped by 1 base and J by 10 bases, with 14 bases between them. This CDR3 is built from 13 residues. CDR1 and CDR2 (germline): SQVTM, ANQGSEA. The CDR3 coding sequence is TGCAGCGTTGAAGTGAGTATCCCTGCGGAGCAGTTCTTC. It is translated as CSVEVSIPAEQFF.

The V and J genes are TRBV6-6 and TRBJ1-5; no firm D call. Germline V gene data show CDR1 as MNHNY and CDR2 as SVGAGI (reference sequence). The CDR3 is 17 amino acids. Trimming cost V 0 bases and J 0 bases, with 12 bases left between them. The CDR3 here is CASSYSFGPYSNQPQHF. CDR3 sequence (DNA): TGTGCCAGCAGTTACTCTTTCGGTCCTTATAGCAATCAGCCCCAGCATTTT.

The rearrangement joins TRBV2 to TRBJ1-5, with D unclear. CDR3 length: 13 amino acids. Germline lookup yields CDR1 SNHLY and CDR2 FYNNEI. V was cut by 3 bases and J by 11 bases, with 14 bases left in between. The CDR3 nucleotides read TGTGCCAGCAGTGAGGCCAGGTTCGCAACCCAGCATTTT. The encoded protein is CASSEARFATQHF.

In this sample, this clonotype turned up a few times. This chain links TRBV4-1 with TRBJ2-2, with D perhaps assigned TRBD1 or TRBD2 (5 bases each). Germline-derived CDR1 and CDR2 are MGHRA and YSYEKL. V was cut by 2 bases and J by 5 bases, with 12 bases left in between. This CDR3 has 15 amino acids. CDR3 protein: CASSQPGRSTGELFF. For the CDR3, the DNA is TGCGCCAGCAGCCAACCGGGACGTTCAACCGGGGAGCTGTTTTTT.

J is TRBJ1-1 and V is TRBV5-1; D remains ambiguous. The V end lost 1 base, the J end lost 5 bases, and 12 bases lay between the germline ends. This CDR3 is built from 14 residues. CDR1 SGHRS and CDR2 YFSETQ come from the germline V gene. CDR3 in amino acids: CASSLWGRDTEAFF. The CDR3 DNA reads TGCGCCAGCAGCTTGTGGGGAAGAGATACTGAAGCTTTCTTT.

There are many counts of this clonotype. The J gene is TRBJ1-4, the V gene TRBV5-1, with D possibly being TRBD1 (5 bases). V lost 4 bases and J 8 bases, leaving 18 bases between the germline ends. The CDR3 contains 15 residues. The germline V gene has CDR1 SGHRS and CDR2 YFSETQ. CDR3: CASSTPTEEGEKLFF. CDR3 sequence (DNA): TGCGCCAGCAGCACGCCGACGGAGGAGGGGGAAAAACTGTTTTTT.

There are a few counts of this clonotype. The gene calls are TRBV7-2 and TRBJ2-7, with D possibly called TRBD1 or TRBD2 (5 bases each). CDR3 size: 16 residues. V was trimmed by 5 bases and J by 2 bases, leaving 19 bases between them. Germline-derived CDR1 and CDR2 are SGHTA and FQGNSA. The CDR3 region has the DNA TGTGCCAGCAGCAATTACCTCCGGGACGGAGCCTACGAGCAGTACGTC. This codes for CASSNYLRDGAYEQYV.

This clonotype was counted ten times or more. This chain uses TRBV7-2 with TRBJ1-1; D ambiguous. The CDR3 length is 13 residues. Trimming cost V 5 bases and J 1 base, with 8 bases left between them. CDR1 is SGHTA and CDR2 is FQGNSA in the germline V gene. The CDR3 bases are TGTGCCAGCAGCCCCGGACGGAACACTGAAGCTTTCTTT. Amino acid sequence: CASSPGRNTEAFF.

The chain combines TRBV24-1 with TRBJ2-5; 10 bases match TRBD2. Near its end, the DNA agrees better with TRBJ2-1, so the J call may be wrong. From germline, CDR1 is KGHDR and CDR2 SFDVKD. There are 15 residues in the CDR3. CDR3 region: CATSDPGLATHEQFF. In DNA, the CDR3 is TGTGCCACCAGTGATCCGGGACTAGCGACCCATGAGCAGTTCTTC.

The chain combines TRBV9 with TRBJ2-1, with 11 bases fitting TRBD1. This CDR3 region has 16 residues. CDR1 and CDR2 (germline): SGDLS, YYNGEE. The junction had 6 bases not matched to a gene; V was cut back by 1 base and J by 6 bases. The CDR3 here is CASSVLPGQGANEQFF. The CDR3 DNA reads as TGTGCCAGCAGCGTATTACCCGGACAGGGGGCCAATGAGCAGTTCTTC.

V and J are TRBV14 and TRBJ2-3, with D maybe TRBD2 (6 bases). Germline CDR1 SGHDN, CDR2 FVKESK. V was cut by 3 bases and J by 1 base, with 11 bases left in between. The CDR3 consists of 15 residues. The CDR3 is CASSHRASGTDTQYF. The CDR3 DNA reads TGTGCCAGCAGCCATCGGGCTAGCGGCACAGATACGCAGTATTTT.

CDR3 residues: CASSVMGQPQETQYF. CDR3 DNA sequence: TGTGCCAGCAGCGTGATGGGACAGCCACAAGAGACCCAGTACTTC. The chain joins TRBV9 to TRBJ2-5, with 7 bases fitting TRBD1. The CDR3 loop spans 15 amino acids. V trimming: 2 bases; J trimming: 2 bases; junction bases outside the gene matches: 6. Germline lookup yields CDR1 SGDLS and CDR2 YYNGEE. Combining the CDR3 with reference TRBV9 and TRBJ2-5 gives the whole variable domain DSGVTQTPKHLITATGQRVTLRCSPRSGDLSVYWYQQSLDQGLQFLIQYYNGEERAKGNILERFSAQQFPDLHSELNLSSLELGDSALYFCASSVMGQPQETQYFGPGTRLLVL.

This clonotype was observed many times. The rearrangement uses TRBV7-2 and TRBJ2-2; a possible D gene is TRBD1 (6 bases). This CDR3 contains 16 residues. Trimming shortened V by 0 bases and J by 1 base, and 9 bases separated the two germline ends. Per the germline V gene, CDR1 is SGHTA and CDR2 is FQGNSA. The CDR3 sequence is CASSLAGTRNTGELFF. In nucleotides, the CDR3 is TGTGCCAGCAGCTTAGCCGGGACAAGGAACACCGGGGAGCTGTTTTTT.

The gene calls are TRBV6-5 and TRBJ1-1, with D perhaps TRBD1 (6 bases). The CDR3 runs to 14 residues. Germline V CDR1 and CDR2: MNHEY, SVGAGI. The V end was cut by 4 bases, the J end by 5 bases, with 14 bases between. CDR3 in amino acids: CASSFQGSGTEAFF. The CDR3, as DNA: TGTGCCAGCAGTTTCCAGGGGAGTGGGACTGAAGCTTTCTTT.

This clonotype has a count of ten or more. J is TRBJ2-4 and V is TRBV2; unclear D gene. Germline loops: CDR1 SNHLY, CDR2 FYNNEI. V was cut by 4 bases and J by 0 bases, with 7 bases left in between. This CDR3 spans 14 amino acids. The CDR3 protein is CASSVATAKNIQYF. The CDR3 nucleotides read TGTGCCAGCAGTGTGGCTACAGCCAAAAACATTCAGTACTTC.

The chain combines TRBV18 with TRBJ1-4; the D gene is possibly TRBD1 (6 bases). CDR3 length: 16 amino acids. Trimming pared 6 bases from V and 7 bases from J, leaving 21 bases between. Germline V lookup: CDR1 KGHSH, CDR2 LQKENI. CDR3 in DNA: TGTGCCAGCTCGCCCGGGACACCCACCACGGGTGAAAAACTGTTTTTT. Translation: CASSPGTPTTGEKLFF.

The V and J genes are TRBV20-1 and TRBJ2-5, with 10 bases identical to TRBD2. Trimming at V came to 0 bases and at J to 3 bases, leaving 4 bases not matched to a gene. The CDR3 consists of 15 residues. Germline values: CDR1 DFQATT, CDR2 SNEGSKA (reference sequence). In nucleotides, the CDR3 is TGCAGTGCTAGAGATTGGGGACTAGCGAAAGAGACCCAGTACTTC. Its protein is CSARDWGLAKETQYF.

This clonotype was counted between two and nine times. This chain links TRBV4-3 with TRBJ2-7; 8 bases fit TRBD2. The CDR3 sequence is 15 residues long. The V gene end was trimmed by 4 bases and the J gene end by 6 bases; junction bases not matched to a gene: 11. Germline V gene data show CDR1 as LGHNA and CDR2 as YSLEER. The DNA of the CDR3 is TGCGCCAGCAGCCCCTGGCGGGGGGCGAGCTCCGAGCAGTACTTC. Translating it yields CASSPWRGASSEQYF.

The chain recombines TRBV6-5 with TRBJ2-2; maybe TRBD2 (6 bases). This CDR3 has 15 residues. The germline V and J ends were trimmed by 4 bases and 2 bases, with 11 bases remaining between them. Germline-derived CDR1 and CDR2 are MNHEY and SVGAGI. CDR3 nucleotide sequence: TGTGCCAGCAGTTCGCTAGCGACAAACACCGGGGAGCTGTTTTTT. This translates into CASSSLATNTGELFF.

The CDR3 DNA is TGTGCCAGCAGCTTGGGACAGACTAACTATGGCTACACCTTC. This translates into CASSLGQTNYGYTF. The chain recombines TRBV7-8 with TRBJ1-2; TRBD1 matches at 7 bases. Germline assignment: CDR1 SGHVS and CDR2 FQNEAQ. Unmatched junction bases numbered 1, after V lost 3 bases and J lost 0 bases. The CDR3 has 14 amino acids.

The rearrangement uses TRBV5-6 and TRBJ1-2; D gene ambiguous. Germline CDR1 and CDR2: SGHDT and YYEEEE. Trimming shortened V by 4 bases and J by 4 bases, and 23 bases separated the two germline ends. This CDR3 comprises 17 residues. CDR3 in amino acids: CASSGPGGRVNSYGYTF. CDR3 nucleotide sequence: TGTGCCAGCAGCGGACCGGGAGGGAGAGTGAACAGCTATGGCTACACCTTC.